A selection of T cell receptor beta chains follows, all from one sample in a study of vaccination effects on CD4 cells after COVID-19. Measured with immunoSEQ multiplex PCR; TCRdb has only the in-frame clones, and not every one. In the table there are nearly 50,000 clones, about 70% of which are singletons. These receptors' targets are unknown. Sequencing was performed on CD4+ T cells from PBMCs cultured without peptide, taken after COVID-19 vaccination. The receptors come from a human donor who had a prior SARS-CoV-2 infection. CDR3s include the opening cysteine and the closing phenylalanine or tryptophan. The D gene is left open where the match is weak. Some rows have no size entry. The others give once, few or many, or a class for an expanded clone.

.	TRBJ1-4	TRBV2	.	CASMQGRGGEKLFF	TGTGCCAGCATGCAGGGTAGGGGTGGTGAAAAACTGTTTTTT
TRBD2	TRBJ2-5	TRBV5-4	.	CASSGGGAPYQETQYF	TGTGCCAGCTCTGGCGGGGGGGCACCGTACCAAGAGACCCAGTACTTC
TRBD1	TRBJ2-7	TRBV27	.	CASRGTGVSYEQYF	TGTGCCAGCAGGGGGACAGGGGTCTCCTACGAGCAGTACTTC
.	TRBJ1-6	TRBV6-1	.	CASSDRSSSYNSPLHF	TGTGCCAGCAGTGACAGGTCGAGCTCCTATAATTCACCCCTCCACTTT
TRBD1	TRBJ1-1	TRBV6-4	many	CASRNRTGKTEAFF	TGTGCCAGCAGAAACCGGACAGGGAAGACTGAAGCTTTCTTT
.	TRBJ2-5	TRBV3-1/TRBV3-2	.	CASSFWETQYF	TGTGCCAGCAGCTTTTGGGAGACCCAGTACTTC
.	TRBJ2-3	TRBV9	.	CASHPGGHHTDTQYF	TGTGCCAGCCACCCAGGGGGGCACCACACAGATACGCAGTATTTT
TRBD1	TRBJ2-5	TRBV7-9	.	CASTTTGAERTQYF	TGTGCCAGCACCACGACAGGGGCCGAGCGAACCCAGTACTTC
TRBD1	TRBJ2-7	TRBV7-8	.	CASRLQGAHEQYF	TGTGCCAGCAGGCTACAGGGGGCCCACGAGCAGTACTTC
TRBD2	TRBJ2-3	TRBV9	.	CASSLLAGGTTDTQYF	TGTGCCAGCAGCTTACTAGCGGGAGGGACCACAGATACGCAGTATTTT
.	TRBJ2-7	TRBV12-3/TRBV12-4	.	CASSFRGLDEQYF	TGTGCCAGCAGTTTCCGGGGCCTGGACGAGCAGTACTTC
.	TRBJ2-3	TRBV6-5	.	CASRRQYTDTQYF	TGTGCCAGCAGGCGACAGTACACAGATACGCAGTATTTT
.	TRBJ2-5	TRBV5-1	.	CASSLGRTEETQYF	TGCGCCAGCAGCTTGGGACGGACAGAAGAGACCCAGTACTTC
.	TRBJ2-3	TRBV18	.	CASSSIRGGRGSDTQYF	TGTGCCAGCTCATCGATCAGGGGGGGGAGAGGTTCCGATACGCAGTATTTT
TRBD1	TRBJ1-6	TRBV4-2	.	CASSRTGGDSPLHF	TGTGCCAGCAGCCGAACAGGGGGTGATTCACCCCTCCACTTT
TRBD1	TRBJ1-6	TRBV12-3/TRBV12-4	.	CASSLTGAPHHF	TGTGCCAGCAGTCTTACAGGGGCACCCCACCACTTT
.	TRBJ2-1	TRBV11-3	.	CASSLLYNEQFF	TGTGCCAGCAGCTTATTATACAATGAGCAGTTCTTC
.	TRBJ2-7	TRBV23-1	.	CASSRSGSPLGYF	TGCGCCAGCAGTCGAAGTGGTAGCCCACTTGGGTACTTC
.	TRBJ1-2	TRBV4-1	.	CASSQVADSAWGYTF	TGCGCCAGCAGCCAAGTGGCAGACTCGGCTTGGGGCTACACCTTC
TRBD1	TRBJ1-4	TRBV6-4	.	CASKLKKGTGLVRGCEKLFF	TGTGCCAGCAAATTAAAGAAAGGGACAGGGTTGGTCCGGGGGTGTGAAAAACTGTTTTTT
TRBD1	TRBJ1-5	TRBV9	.	CASSVGQGEDQPQHF	TGTGCCAGCAGCGTCGGACAGGGGGAAGATCAGCCCCAGCATTTT
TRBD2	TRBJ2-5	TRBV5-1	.	CASSSYRNGLAGGETQYF	TGCGCCAGCAGCTCCTATAGAAATGGACTAGCGGGCGGTGAGACCCAGTACTTC
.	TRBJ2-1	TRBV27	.	CASSDRWFLKFSNEQFF	TGTGCCAGCAGTGACCGGTGGTTTCTCAAGTTTTCCAATGAGCAGTTCTTC
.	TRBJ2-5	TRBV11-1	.	CASSLGQRQETQYF	TGTGCCAGCAGCTTAGGCCAACGCCAAGAGACCCAGTACTTC
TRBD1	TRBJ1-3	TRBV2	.	CASRRTQGTGNTIYF	TGTGCCAGCAGGCGAACACAGGGGACCGGAAACACCATATATTTT
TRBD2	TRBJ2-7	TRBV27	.	CASSSSGRAAHEQYF	TGTGCCAGCAGTTCCAGCGGGAGGGCCGCCCACGAGCAGTACTTC
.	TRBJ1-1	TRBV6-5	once	CASSVNSNTEAFF	TGTGCCAGCAGCGTTAATTCGAACACTGAAGCTTTCTTT
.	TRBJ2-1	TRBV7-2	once	CASSFVVGRGWDEQFF	TGTGCCAGCAGCTTTGTGGTGGGTAGAGGGTGGGATGAGCAGTTCTTC
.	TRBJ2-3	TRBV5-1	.	CASSSSSTDTQYF	TGCGCCAGCAGCTCGTCCTCCACAGATACGCAGTATTTT
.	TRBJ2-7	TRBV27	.	CASSFQSRRGLIYEQYF	TGTGCCAGCAGTTTCCAGTCCCGCAGGGGATTAATCTACGAGCAGTACTTC
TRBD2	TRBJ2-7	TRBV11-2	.	CASSSPLSGRSSYEQYF	TGTGCCAGCAGCTCCCCCCTAAGCGGGAGGAGCTCCTACGAGCAGTACTTC
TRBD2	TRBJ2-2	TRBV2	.	CASRATSGQYTGELFF	TGTGCCAGCAGAGCCACTAGCGGCCAATACACCGGGGAGCTGTTTTTT
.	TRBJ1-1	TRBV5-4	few	CASSSKSTGNTEAFF	TGTGCCAGCAGCTCTAAATCGACGGGGAACACTGAAGCTTTCTTT
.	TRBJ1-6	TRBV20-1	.	CSAGTGSPLHF	TGCAGTGCTGGTACAGGCTCACCCCTCCACTTT
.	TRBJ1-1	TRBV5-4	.	CASIGQQNTEAFF	TGTGCCAGCATCGGACAGCAGAACACTGAAGCTTTCTTT
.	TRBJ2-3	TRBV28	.	CASSGTGRDTQYF	TGTGCCAGCAGCGGAACAGGGAGAGATACGCAGTATTTT
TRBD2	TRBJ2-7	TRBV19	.	CASSRTSGSYEQYF	TGTGCCAGTAGCCGGACTAGCGGGAGCTACGAGCAGTACTTC
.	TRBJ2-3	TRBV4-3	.	CASSQGAGRYSTDTQYF	TGCGCCAGCAGCCAAGGGGCCGGTCGTTACTCCACAGATACGCAGTATTTT
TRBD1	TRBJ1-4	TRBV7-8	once	CASSLAAPGQGAEGHNEKLFF	TGTGCCAGCAGCTTAGCAGCCCCGGGACAGGGCGCGGAAGGCCATAATGAAAAACTGTTTTTT
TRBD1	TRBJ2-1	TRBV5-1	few	CASSLRDSYNEQFF	TGCGCCAGCAGCCTCCGGGACAGCTACAATGAGCAGTTCTTC
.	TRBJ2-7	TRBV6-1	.	CASSEKGYEQYF	TGTGCCAGCAGTGAAAAGGGTTACGAGCAGTACTTC
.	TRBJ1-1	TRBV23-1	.	CASSQSPSGGGRDTEAFF	TGCGCCAGCAGTCAATCGCCGTCGGGGGGCGGGCGGGACACTGAAGCTTTCTTT
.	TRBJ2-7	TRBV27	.	CASSPDSSYEQYF	TGTGCCAGCAGTCCCGACAGCTCCTACGAGCAGTACTTC
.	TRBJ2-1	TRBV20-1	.	CSAPLRGQFF	TGCAGTGCCCCCCTCCGGGGGCAGTTCTTC
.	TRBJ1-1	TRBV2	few	CASSGLSWGQGNTEAFF	TGTGCCAGCAGTGGCCTTAGTTGGGGGCAGGGGAACACTGAAGCTTTCTTT
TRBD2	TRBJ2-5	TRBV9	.	CASSAGSGGAGETQYF	TGTGCCAGCAGCGCCGGTAGCGGGGGGGCCGGGGAGACCCAGTACTTC
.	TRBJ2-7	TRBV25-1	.	CASSSDSSYEQYF	TGTGCCAGCAGTTCTGATAGCTCCTACGAGCAGTACTTC
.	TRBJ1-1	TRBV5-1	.	CASSSRQGNTEAFF	TGCGCCAGCAGCTCAAGACAAGGAAACACTGAAGCTTTCTTT
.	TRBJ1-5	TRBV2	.	CASNGGRVQPQHF	TGTGCCAGCAATGGGGGGCGTGTGCAGCCCCAGCATTTT
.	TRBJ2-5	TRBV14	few	CASSTRGETQYF	TGTGCCAGCAGCACCCGTGGGGAGACCCAGTACTTC
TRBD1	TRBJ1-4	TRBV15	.	CATSRAQGTLATNEKLFF	TGTGCCACCAGCAGAGCACAGGGGACCCTTGCAACTAATGAAAAACTGTTTTTT
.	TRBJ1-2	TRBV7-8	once	CASSLVGTGGYTF	TGTGCCAGCAGCTTAGTGGGCACCGGGGGCTACACCTTC
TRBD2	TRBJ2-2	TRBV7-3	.	CASSKLAGGNTGELFF	TGTGCCAGCAGCAAACTAGCGGGAGGTAACACCGGGGAGCTGTTTTTT
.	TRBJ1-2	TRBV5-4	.	CASSWGVNNYGYTF	TGTGCCAGCAGCTGGGGGGTCAATAACTATGGCTACACCTTC